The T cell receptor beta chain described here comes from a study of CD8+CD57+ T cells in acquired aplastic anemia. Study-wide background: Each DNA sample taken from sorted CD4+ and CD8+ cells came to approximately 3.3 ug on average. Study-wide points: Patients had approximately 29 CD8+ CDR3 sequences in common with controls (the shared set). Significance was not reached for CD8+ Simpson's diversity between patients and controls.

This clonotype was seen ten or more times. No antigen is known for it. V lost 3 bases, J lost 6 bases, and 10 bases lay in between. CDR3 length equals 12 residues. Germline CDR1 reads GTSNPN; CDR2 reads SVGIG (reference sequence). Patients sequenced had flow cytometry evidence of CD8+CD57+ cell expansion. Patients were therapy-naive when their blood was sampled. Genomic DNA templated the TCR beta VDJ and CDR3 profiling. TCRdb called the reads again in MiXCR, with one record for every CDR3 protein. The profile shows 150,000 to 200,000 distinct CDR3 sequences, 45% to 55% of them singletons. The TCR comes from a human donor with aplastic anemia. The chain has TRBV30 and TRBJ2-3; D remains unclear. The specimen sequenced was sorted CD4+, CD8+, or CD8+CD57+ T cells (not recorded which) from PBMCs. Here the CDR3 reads CAWSPTGDTQYF. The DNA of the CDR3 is TGTGCCTGGAGCCCGACTGGGGATACGCAGTATTTT.